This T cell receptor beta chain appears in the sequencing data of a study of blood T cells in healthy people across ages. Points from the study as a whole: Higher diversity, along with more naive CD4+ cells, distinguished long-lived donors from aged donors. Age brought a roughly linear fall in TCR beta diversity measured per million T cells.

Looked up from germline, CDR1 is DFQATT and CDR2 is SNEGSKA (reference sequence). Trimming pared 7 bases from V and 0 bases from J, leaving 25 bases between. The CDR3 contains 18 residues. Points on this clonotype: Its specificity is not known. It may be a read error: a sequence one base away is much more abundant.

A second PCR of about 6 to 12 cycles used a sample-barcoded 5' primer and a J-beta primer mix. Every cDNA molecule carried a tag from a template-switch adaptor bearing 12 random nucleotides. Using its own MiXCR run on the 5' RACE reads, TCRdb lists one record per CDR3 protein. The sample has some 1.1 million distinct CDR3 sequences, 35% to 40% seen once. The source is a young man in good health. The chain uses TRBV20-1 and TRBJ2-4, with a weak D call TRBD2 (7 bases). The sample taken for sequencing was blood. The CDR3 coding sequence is TGCAGTGTGATCGGGGGGCGCAGGAATCTAGCAGCCAAAAACATTCAGTACTTC. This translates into CSVIGGRRNLAAKNIQYF.